Listed below are T cell receptor beta chains from one sample, sequenced in a study of cytomegalovirus exposure and HLA in healthy donors. The data were produced by immunoSEQ multiplex PCR, yet TCRdb's version contains in-frame clones alone and is incomplete. The sample holds roughly 190,000 clones, about four fifths seen once. Sequenced material: PBMCs. The receptors here all came from a man in his late teens or twenties in good health and CMV-seronegative. Each CDR3 is given with its conserved first and last residue. The D gene is left open where the match is weak. Not all rows give a size; the values are once, few, many and, for expanded clones, a class.

CDR3 protein: CASSLAPWRSGNTIYF
CDR3 DNA: TGTGCCAGCAGCTTGGCGCCATGGAGGTCTGGAAACACCATATATTTT
V gene: TRBV11-2
clone size: few
D gene: .
J gene: TRBJ1-3

CDR3 protein: CASSRLAGGSGETQYF
CDR3 DNA: TGCGCCAGCAGCCGACTAGCGGGGGGGAGCGGAGAGACCCAGTACTTC
V gene: TRBV4-1
clone size: few
D gene: TRBD2
J gene: TRBJ2-5

CDR3 protein: CASSITGGGTGELFF
CDR3 DNA: TGTGCCAGCAGCATCACAGGGGGGGGCACCGGGGAGCTGTTTTTT
V gene: TRBV11-2
clone size: .
D gene: .
J gene: TRBJ2-2

CDR3 protein: CAATRQVPNYGYTF
CDR3 DNA: TGTGCCGCGACCAGACAGGTTCCCAACTATGGCTACACCTTC
V gene: TRBV10-3
clone size: once
D gene: .
J gene: TRBJ1-2

CDR3 protein: CASSYSTRTGQYEQYF
CDR3 DNA: TGTGCCAGCAGTTACTCGACTAGGACAGGGCAGTACGAGCAGTACTTC
V gene: TRBV6-6
clone size: .
D gene: TRBD1
J gene: TRBJ2-7

CDR3 protein: CASSSGLNNNEQFF
CDR3 DNA: TGTGCCAGCAGCTCGGGACTAAACAACAATGAGCAGTTCTTC
V gene: TRBV7-6
clone size: .
D gene: TRBD2
J gene: TRBJ2-1

CDR3 protein: CASSVSGTGNTIYF
CDR3 DNA: TGTGCCAGCAGTGTCTCAGGGACTGGAAACACCATATATTTT
V gene: TRBV2
clone size: .
D gene: .
J gene: TRBJ1-3

CDR3 protein: CASRPIGDTDTQYF
CDR3 DNA: TGTGCCAGCAGACCTATTGGAGACACAGATACGCAGTATTTT
V gene: TRBV5-4
clone size: .
D gene: .
J gene: TRBJ2-3

CDR3 protein: CASSRTGVNEKLFF
CDR3 DNA: TGTGCCAGCAGCCGGACAGGAGTTAATGAAAAACTGTTTTTT
V gene: TRBV7-8
clone size: .
D gene: TRBD1
J gene: TRBJ1-4

CDR3 protein: CASSYAGEGGELFF
CDR3 DNA: TGTGCCAGCAGTTACGCGGGAGAGGGCGGGGAGCTGTTTTTT
V gene: TRBV27
clone size: .
D gene: TRBD2
J gene: TRBJ2-2

CDR3 protein: CASSSNRDPPTDTQYF
CDR3 DNA: TGTGCCAGCAGCTCTAACAGGGATCCCCCCACAGATACGCAGTATTTT
V gene: TRBV5-8
clone size: .
D gene: .
J gene: TRBJ2-3

CDR3 protein: CASSTGTSGIFTDTQYF
CDR3 DNA: TGTGCCAGTAGTACAGGGACTAGCGGCATTTTCACAGATACGCAGTATTTT
V gene: TRBV19
clone size: .
D gene: TRBD2
J gene: TRBJ2-3

CDR3 protein: CASSLVGTGELFF
CDR3 DNA: TGTGCCAGCAGCTTAGTCGGCACCGGGGAGCTGTTTTTT
V gene: TRBV11-3
clone size: .
D gene: .
J gene: TRBJ2-2

CDR3 protein: CASSLSETQYF
CDR3 DNA: TGTGCCAGCAGCCTAAGCGAGACCCAGTACTTC
V gene: TRBV7-6
clone size: .
D gene: .
J gene: TRBJ2-5

CDR3 protein: CASSSRTSGGNRELFF
CDR3 DNA: TGTGCCAGCAGCTCCCGGACTAGCGGGGGGAACCGGGAGCTGTTTTTT
V gene: TRBV7-8
clone size: .
D gene: TRBD2
J gene: TRBJ2-2

CDR3 protein: CASSQVLAGGDTQYF
CDR3 DNA: TGCGCCAGCAGCCAAGTCCTAGCGGGAGGGGATACGCAGTATTTT
V gene: TRBV4-1
clone size: .
D gene: TRBD2
J gene: TRBJ2-3

CDR3 protein: CASSFAGTSYEQYF
CDR3 DNA: TGTGCCAGCAGCTTTGCCGGGACAAGCTACGAGCAGTACTTC
V gene: TRBV11-3
clone size: .
D gene: .
J gene: TRBJ2-7

CDR3 protein: CASSEVGTGGIYGYTF
CDR3 DNA: TGTGCCAGCAGTGAAGTCGGGACAGGCGGTATCTATGGCTACACCTTC
V gene: TRBV25-1
clone size: .
D gene: TRBD1
J gene: TRBJ1-2

CDR3 protein: CASSFQGPSYEQYF
CDR3 DNA: TGCGCCAGCAGCTTCCAGGGGCCCTCCTACGAGCAGTACTTC
V gene: TRBV5-1
clone size: .
D gene: .
J gene: TRBJ2-7

CDR3 protein: CASSPVRAGNYGYTF
CDR3 DNA: TGTGCCAGCTCACCAGTCCGGGCGGGGAACTATGGCTACACCTTC
V gene: TRBV18
clone size: .
D gene: .
J gene: TRBJ1-2

CDR3 protein: CASCSGGNQETQYF
CDR3 DNA: TGTGCCAGCTGTAGCGGGGGGAACCAAGAGACCCAGTACTTC
V gene: TRBV5-6
clone size: .
D gene: TRBD2
J gene: TRBJ2-5

CDR3 protein: CASSPLFNEQFF
CDR3 DNA: TGTGCCAGCTCACCACTCTTCAATGAGCAGTTCTTC
V gene: TRBV18
clone size: .
D gene: .
J gene: TRBJ2-1

CDR3 protein: CASSLWVSRLSGANVLTF
CDR3 DNA: TGTGCCAGCAGCTTATGGGTTAGCCGGCTTTCTGGGGCCAACGTCCTGACTTTC
V gene: TRBV5-8
clone size: .
D gene: .
J gene: TRBJ2-6

CDR3 protein: CASSLTSGTYEQYF
CDR3 DNA: TGTGCCAGCAGCTTAACTAGCGGTACCTACGAGCAGTACTTC
V gene: TRBV7-2
clone size: once
D gene: TRBD2
J gene: TRBJ2-7

CDR3 protein: CASRSTGAYKNTEAFF
CDR3 DNA: TGTGCCAGTAGGAGTACAGGGGCCTATAAGAACACTGAAGCTTTCTTT
V gene: TRBV19
clone size: once
D gene: TRBD1
J gene: TRBJ1-1

CDR3 protein: CASSLVSGGSADTQYF
CDR3 DNA: TGTGCCAGCAGCTTAGTTTCGGGGGGCAGTGCAGATACGCAGTATTTT
V gene: TRBV7-2
clone size: .
D gene: .
J gene: TRBJ2-3

CDR3 protein: CASSEWGTTNTGELFF
CDR3 DNA: TGTGCCAGCAGTGAATGGGGGACAACGAACACCGGGGAGCTGTTTTTT
V gene: TRBV25-1
clone size: .
D gene: .
J gene: TRBJ2-2

CDR3 protein: CAVRGNGETQYF
CDR3 DNA: TGTGCCGTCAGGGGAAACGGAGAGACCCAGTACTTC
V gene: TRBV2
clone size: .
D gene: .
J gene: TRBJ2-5

CDR3 protein: CASSYSGQYEQYF
CDR3 DNA: TGTGCCAGCAGTTACTCGGGACAGTACGAGCAGTACTTC
V gene: TRBV6-5
clone size: .
D gene: TRBD1
J gene: TRBJ2-7

CDR3 protein: CAISATGTSTDTQYF
CDR3 DNA: TGTGCCATCAGTGCAACCGGGACTAGCACAGATACGCAGTATTTT
V gene: TRBV10-3
clone size: .
D gene: .
J gene: TRBJ2-3

CDR3 protein: CATRTGNEKLFF
CDR3 DNA: TGTGCCACCCGGACAGGAAATGAAAAACTGTTTTTT
V gene: TRBV6-5
clone size: .
D gene: TRBD1
J gene: TRBJ1-4

CDR3 protein: CAWSVPGTGANVLTF
CDR3 DNA: TGTGCCTGGAGTGTACCAGGGACTGGGGCCAACGTCCTGACTTTC
V gene: TRBV30
clone size: once
D gene: .
J gene: TRBJ2-6